This T cell receptor beta chain was identified during a study of T-cell reconstitution after alpha-beta-depleted transplantation in children. This clonotype was counted ten times or more. The CDR3 totals 12 residues. The V and J ends lost 8 bases and 2 bases respectively, with 6 bases between them. Germline assignment: CDR1 MNHNS and CDR2 SASEGT. It was with unique molecular identifiers that the TCRbeta library was prepared. TCRdb called the PCR reads again in MiXCR, with one record for every CDR3 protein. The data show some 290,000 distinct CDR3 sequences, 9.9% seen once. V and J are TRBV6-1 and TRBJ2-2, with D maybe TRBD1 (5 bases). The input for sequencing was PBMCs from the stem cell graft donor, taken from the stem cell graft. The TCR comes from a human donor who donated a stem cell graft to a child with SCID. The CDR3 region is CASGANTGELFF. CDR3 in DNA: TGTGCCAGCGGGGCCAACACCGGGGAGCTGTTTTTT.